This T cell receptor beta chain was sequenced for a study of blood T cell repertoires in COVID-19. Method: immunoSEQ multiplex PCR; TCRdb's copy keeps in-frame clones and lacks some. Of fewer than 500,000 clones listed, roughly nine tenths were seen once; the top ten hold roughly 0.72%. There are 18 residues in the CDR3. The V segment lost 6 bases and the J segment 2 bases; nucleotides outside the gene matches: 12. Germline lookup yields CDR1 SGHRS and CDR2 YFSETQ. The origin of this receptor is a young woman who had recovered from COVID-19. The specimen was PBMCs or T cells enriched from blood (not recorded which). The chain is built from TRBV5-1 and TRBJ2-3, with TRBD2 identical over 13 bases. DNA of the CDR3: TGCGCCAGCACGAGACTAGCGGGGGGACTTTATAACACAGATACGCAGTATTTT. This gives the protein CASTRLAGGLYNTDTQYF.